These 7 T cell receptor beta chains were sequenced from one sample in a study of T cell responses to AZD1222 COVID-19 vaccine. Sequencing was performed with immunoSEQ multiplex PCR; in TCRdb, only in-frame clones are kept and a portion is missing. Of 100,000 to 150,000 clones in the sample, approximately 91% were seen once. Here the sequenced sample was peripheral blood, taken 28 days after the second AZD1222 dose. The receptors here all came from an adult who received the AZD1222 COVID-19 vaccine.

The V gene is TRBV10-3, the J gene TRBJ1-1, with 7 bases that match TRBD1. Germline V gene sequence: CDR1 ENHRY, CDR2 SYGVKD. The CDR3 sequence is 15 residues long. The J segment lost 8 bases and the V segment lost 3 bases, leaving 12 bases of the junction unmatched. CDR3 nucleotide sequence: TGTGCCATCAGTGACCCCGGGACAGCTGGCGAAGAAGCTTTCTTT. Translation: CAISDPGTAGEEAFF.

CDR3 coding DNA: TGTGCCAGCAGCCAAGAACTAAGCGGGAGGCGGACAGATACGCAGTATTTT. Translation gives CASSQELSGRRTDTQYF. V gene TRBV3-1 (or the pseudogene TRBV3-2) combines with J gene TRBJ2-3; 9 bases align to TRBD2. Per the germline V gene, CDR1 is LGHDT and CDR2 is YNNKEL (reference sequence). There are 17 residues in the CDR3. J gave up 3 bases and V 0 bases, and 7 bases lay outside the gene matches.

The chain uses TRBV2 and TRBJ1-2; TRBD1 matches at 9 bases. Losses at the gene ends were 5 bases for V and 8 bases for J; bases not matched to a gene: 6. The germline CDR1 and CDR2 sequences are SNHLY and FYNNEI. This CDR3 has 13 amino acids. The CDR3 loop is CASSSDRGGGYTF. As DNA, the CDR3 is TGTGCCAGCAGTTCAGACAGGGGGGGCGGCTACACCTTC.

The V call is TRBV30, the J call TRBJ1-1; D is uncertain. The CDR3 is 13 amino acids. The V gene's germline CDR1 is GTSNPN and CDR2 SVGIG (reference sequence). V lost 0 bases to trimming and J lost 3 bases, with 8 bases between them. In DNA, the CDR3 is TGTGCCTGGAGTGTACTTCGATACACTGAAGCTTTCTTT. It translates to CAWSVLRYTEAFF.

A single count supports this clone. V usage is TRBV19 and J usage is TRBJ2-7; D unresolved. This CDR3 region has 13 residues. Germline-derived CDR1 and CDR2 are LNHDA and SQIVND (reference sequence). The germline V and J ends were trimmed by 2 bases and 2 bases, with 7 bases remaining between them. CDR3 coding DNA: TGTGCCAGTAGTATAACGGCAGCCTACGAGCAGTACTTC. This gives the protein CASSITAAYEQYF.

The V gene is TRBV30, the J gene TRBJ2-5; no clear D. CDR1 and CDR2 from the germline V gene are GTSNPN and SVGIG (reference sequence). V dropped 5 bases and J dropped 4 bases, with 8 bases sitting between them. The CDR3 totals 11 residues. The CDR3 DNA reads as TGTGCCTGGGCGTTGAGAGAGACCCAGTACTTC. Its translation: CAWALRETQYF.

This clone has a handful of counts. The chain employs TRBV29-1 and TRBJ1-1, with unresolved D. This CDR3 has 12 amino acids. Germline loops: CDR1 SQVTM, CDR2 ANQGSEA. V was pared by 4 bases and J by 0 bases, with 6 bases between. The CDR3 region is CSVGMVNTEAFF. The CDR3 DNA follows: TGCAGCGTTGGGATGGTGAACACTGAAGCTTTCTTT.